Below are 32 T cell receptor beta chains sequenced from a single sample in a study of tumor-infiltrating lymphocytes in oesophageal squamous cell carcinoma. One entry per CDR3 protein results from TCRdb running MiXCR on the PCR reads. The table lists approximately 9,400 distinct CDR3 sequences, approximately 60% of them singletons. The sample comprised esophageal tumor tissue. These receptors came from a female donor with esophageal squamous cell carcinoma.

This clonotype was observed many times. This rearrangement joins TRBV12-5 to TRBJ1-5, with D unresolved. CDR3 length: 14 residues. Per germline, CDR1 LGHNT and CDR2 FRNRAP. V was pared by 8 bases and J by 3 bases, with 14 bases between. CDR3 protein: CASTPPQSNQPQHF. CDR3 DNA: TGTGCTAGTACCCCACCCCAGTCCAATCAGCCCCAGCATTTT.

CDR3 in amino acids: CASSLTGTEQYF. CDR3 nucleotides: TGTGCCAGCAGCTTAACGGGGACCGAGCAGTACTTC. This chain joins TRBV11-1 and TRBJ2-3, with D perhaps being TRBD1 or TRBD2 (5 bases each). The J call may be mistaken, given a closer DNA end match to TRBJ2-7. Germline loops: CDR1 SGHAT, CDR2 FQDESV (reference sequence). This CDR3 spans 12 amino acids.

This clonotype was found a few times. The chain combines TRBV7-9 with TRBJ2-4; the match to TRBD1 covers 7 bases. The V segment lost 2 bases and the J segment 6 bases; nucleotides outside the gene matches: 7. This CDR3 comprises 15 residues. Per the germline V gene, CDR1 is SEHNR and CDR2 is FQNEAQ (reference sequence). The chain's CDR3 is CASSLLGGELNIQYF. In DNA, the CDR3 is TGTGCCAGCAGCTTACTAGGGGGCGAGTTAAACATTCAGTACTTC.

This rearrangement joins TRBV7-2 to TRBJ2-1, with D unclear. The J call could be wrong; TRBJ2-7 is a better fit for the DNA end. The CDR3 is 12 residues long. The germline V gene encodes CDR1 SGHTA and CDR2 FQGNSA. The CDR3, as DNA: TGTGCCAGCAGCTTACATAAGGGCGAGCAGTACTTC. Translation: CASSLHKGEQYF.

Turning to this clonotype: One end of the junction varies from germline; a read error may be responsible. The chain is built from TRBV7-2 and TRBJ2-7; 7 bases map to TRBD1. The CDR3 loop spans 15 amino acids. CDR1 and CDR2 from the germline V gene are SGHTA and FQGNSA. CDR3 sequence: CASNSMTGSNSPLHF. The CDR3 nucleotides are TGTGCCAGCAACTCGATGACAGGGAGCAATTCACCCCTCCACTTC.

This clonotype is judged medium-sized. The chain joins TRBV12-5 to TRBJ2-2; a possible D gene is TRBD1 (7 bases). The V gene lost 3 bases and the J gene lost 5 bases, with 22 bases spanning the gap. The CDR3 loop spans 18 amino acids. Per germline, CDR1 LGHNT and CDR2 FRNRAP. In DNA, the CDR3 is TGTGCTAGTGGTTTCGCCCCGGGACAGCTCCGGGGGACCGGGGAGCTGTTTTTT. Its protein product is CASGFAPGQLRGTGELFF.

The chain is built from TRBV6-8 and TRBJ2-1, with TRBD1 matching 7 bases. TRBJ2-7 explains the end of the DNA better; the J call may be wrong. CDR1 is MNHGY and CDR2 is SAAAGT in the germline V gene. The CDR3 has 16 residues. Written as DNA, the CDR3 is TGTGCCAGCAGAACAACCGGGACAGCTGGACTCAATGAGCAGTACTTC. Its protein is CASRTTGTAGLNEQYF.

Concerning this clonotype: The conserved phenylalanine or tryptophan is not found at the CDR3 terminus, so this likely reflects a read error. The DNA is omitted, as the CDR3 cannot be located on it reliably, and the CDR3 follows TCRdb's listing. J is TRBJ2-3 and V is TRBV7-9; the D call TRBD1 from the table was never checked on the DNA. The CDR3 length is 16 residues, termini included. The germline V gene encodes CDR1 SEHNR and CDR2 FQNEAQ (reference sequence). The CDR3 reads CASSLQGVSYEQYFGS.

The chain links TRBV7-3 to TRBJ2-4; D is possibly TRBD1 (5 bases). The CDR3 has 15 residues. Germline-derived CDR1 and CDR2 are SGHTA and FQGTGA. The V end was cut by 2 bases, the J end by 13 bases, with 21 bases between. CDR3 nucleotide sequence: TGTGCCAGCAGCTTACAGTCAGGGTCCTACAATGAGCAGTACTTC. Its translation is CASSLQSGSYNEQYF.

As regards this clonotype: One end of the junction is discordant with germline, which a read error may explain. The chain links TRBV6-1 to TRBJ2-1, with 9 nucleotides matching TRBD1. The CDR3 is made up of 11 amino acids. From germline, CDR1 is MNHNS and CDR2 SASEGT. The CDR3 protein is CASKIRDRAYF. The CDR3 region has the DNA TGTGCCAGCAAAATCCGGGACAGGGCATACTTC.

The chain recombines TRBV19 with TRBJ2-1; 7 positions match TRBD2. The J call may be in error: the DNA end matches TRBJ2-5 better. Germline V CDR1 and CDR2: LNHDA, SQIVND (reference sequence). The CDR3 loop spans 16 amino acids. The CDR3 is CASRPAGNMGQETQYF. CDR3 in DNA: TGTGCCAGTAGACCAGCGGGAAATATGGGCCAAGAGACCCAGTACTTC.

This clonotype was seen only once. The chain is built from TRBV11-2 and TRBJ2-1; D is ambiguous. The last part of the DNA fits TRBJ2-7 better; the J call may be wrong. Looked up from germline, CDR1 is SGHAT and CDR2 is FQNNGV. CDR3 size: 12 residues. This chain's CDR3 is CASSPPDPEQYF. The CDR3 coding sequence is TGTGCCAGCAGCCCCCCGGACCCTGAGCAGTACTTC.

CDR3 protein: CASSPSAGAINEQYF. DNA for the CDR3: TGTGCCAGCAGCCCCTCGGCGGGAGCCATAAATGAGCAGTACTTC. The rearrangement joins TRBV7-2 to TRBJ2-5; 7 bases line up with TRBD2. Germline V gene data show CDR1 as SGHTA and CDR2 as FQGNSA. With V trimmed by 5 bases and J by 11 bases, 17 bases remained unmatched. The CDR3 loop spans 15 amino acids.

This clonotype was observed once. CDR3 coding DNA: TGTGCCAGCGCTAGGACAGGACTCTACTACTTC. The encoded protein is CASARTGLYYF. This chain links TRBV6-1 with TRBJ2-5; TRBD1 agrees at 7 bases. Per the germline V gene, CDR1 is MNHNS and CDR2 is SASEGT. V was clipped by 8 bases and J by 14 bases; unmatched bases: 11. This CDR3 has 11 amino acids.

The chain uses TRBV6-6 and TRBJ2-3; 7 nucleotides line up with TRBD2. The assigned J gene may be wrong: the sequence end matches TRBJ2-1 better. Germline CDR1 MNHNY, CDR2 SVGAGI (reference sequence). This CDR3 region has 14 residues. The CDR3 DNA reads TGTGCCAGCAGTACGGGGGAGGGCGGCGATGAGCAGTTCTTC. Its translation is CASSTGEGGDEQFF.

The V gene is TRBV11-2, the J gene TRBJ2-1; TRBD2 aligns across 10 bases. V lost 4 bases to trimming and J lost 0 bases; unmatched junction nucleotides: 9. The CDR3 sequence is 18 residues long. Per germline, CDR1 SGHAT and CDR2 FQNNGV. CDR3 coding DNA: TGTGCCAGCAGCTCCTTCGGACTAGCGGTCTTCTCCTACAATGAGCAGTTCTTC. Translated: CASSSFGLAVFSYNEQFF.

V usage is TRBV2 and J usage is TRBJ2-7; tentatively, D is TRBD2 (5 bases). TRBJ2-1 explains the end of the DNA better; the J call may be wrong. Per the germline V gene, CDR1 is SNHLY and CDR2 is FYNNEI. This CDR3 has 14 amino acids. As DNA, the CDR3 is TGTGCCAGCAGTGACGGACTCCAAAATAATGAGCAGTTCTTC. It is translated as CASSDGLQNNEQFF.

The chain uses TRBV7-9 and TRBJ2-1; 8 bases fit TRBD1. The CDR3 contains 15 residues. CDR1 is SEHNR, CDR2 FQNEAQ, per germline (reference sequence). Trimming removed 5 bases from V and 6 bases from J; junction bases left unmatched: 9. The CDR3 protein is CASSPRQGSSNEQFF. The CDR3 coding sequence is TGTGCCAGCAGCCCCAGACAGGGGTCCAGCAATGAGCAGTTCTTC.

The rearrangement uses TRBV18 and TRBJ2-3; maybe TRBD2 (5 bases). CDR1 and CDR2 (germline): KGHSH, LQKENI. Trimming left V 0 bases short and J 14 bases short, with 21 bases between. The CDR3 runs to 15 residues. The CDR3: CASSPPIQFTGELYF. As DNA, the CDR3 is TGTGCCAGCTCACCACCCATACAGTTTACCGGGGAGCTGTATTTT.

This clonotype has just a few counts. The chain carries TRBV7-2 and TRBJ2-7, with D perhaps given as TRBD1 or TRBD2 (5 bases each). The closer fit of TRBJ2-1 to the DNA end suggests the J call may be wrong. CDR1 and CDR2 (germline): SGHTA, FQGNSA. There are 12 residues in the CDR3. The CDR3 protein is CASSLGGYEQFF. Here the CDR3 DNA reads TGTGCCAGCAGCTTAGGGGGGTATGAGCAGTTCTTC.

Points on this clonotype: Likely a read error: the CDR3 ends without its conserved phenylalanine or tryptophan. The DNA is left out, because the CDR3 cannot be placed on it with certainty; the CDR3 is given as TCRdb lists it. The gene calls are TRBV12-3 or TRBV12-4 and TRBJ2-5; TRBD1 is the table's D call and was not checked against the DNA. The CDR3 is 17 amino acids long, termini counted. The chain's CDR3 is CASSLKGRGDYGYTFGN.

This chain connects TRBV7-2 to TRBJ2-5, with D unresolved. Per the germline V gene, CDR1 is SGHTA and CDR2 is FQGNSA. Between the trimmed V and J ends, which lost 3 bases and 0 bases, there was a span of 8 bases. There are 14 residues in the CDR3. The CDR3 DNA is TGTGCCAGCAGCTTTGCGGCCAACCAAGAGACCCAGTACTTC. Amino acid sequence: CASSFAANQETQYF.

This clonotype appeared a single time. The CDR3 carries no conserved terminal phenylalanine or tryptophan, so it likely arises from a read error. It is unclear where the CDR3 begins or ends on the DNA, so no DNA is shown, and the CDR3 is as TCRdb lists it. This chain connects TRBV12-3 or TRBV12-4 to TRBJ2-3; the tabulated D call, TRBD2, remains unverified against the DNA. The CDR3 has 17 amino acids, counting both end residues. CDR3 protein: CASGALAGSYNEQFFGP.

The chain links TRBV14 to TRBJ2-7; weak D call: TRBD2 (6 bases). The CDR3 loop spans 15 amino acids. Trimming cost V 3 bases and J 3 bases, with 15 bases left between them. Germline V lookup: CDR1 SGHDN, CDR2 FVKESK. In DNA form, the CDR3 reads TGTGCCAGCAGCCATGGGACTTCTACCTACTACGAGCAGTACTTC. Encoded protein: CASSHGTSTYYEQYF.

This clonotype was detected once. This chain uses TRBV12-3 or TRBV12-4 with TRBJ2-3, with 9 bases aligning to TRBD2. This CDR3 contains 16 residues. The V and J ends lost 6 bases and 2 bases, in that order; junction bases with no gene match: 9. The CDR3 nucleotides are TGTGCCAGCAGACCTCCTAGCGGGGCCATCACAGATACGCAGTATTTT. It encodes CASRPPSGAITDTQYF.

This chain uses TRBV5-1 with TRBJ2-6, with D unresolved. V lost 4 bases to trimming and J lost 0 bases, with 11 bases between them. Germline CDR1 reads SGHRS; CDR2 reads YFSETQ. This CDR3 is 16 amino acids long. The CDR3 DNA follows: TGCGCCAGCAGCCTCCCTCTAGTCTCTGGGGCCAACGTCCTGACTTTC. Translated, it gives CASSLPLVSGANVLTF.

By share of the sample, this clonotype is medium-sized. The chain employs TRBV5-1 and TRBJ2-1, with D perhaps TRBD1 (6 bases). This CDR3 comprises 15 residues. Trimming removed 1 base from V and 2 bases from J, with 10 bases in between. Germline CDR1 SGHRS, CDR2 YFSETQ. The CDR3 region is CASSLTGLPYNEQFF. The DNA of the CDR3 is TGCGCCAGCAGCTTGACAGGGTTACCCTACAATGAGCAGTTCTTC. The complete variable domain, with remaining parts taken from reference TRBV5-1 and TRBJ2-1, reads KAGVTQTPRYLIKTRGQQVTLSCSPISGHRSVSWYQQTPGQGLQFLFEYFSETQRNKGNFPGRFSGRQFSNSRSEMNVSTLELGDSALYLCASSLTGLPYNEQFFGPGTRLTVL.

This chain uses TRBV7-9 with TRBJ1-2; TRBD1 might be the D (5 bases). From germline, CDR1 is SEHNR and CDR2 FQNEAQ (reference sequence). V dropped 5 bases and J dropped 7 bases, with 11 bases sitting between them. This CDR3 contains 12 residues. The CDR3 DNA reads TGTGCCAGCAGCGACCAGGGACCTGGCTACACCTTC. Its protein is CASSDQGPGYTF.

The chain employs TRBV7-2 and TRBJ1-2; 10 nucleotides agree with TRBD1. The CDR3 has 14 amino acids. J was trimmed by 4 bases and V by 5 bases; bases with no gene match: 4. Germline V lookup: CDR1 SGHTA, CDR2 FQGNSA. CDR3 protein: CASSLGQGSYGYTF. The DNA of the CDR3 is TGTGCCAGCAGCCTGGGACAGGGGAGCTATGGCTACACCTTC.

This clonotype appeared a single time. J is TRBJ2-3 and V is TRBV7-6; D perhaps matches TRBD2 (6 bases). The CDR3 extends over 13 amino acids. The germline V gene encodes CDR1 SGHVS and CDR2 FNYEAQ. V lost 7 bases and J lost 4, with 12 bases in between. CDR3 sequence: CASTLASADTQYF. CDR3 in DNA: TGTGCCAGCACCCTGGCTAGCGCAGATACGCAGTATTTT.

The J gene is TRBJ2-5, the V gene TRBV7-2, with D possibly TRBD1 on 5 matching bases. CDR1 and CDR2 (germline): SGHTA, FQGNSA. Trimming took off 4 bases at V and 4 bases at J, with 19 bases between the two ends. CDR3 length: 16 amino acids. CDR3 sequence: CASSSDRVRLGETQYF. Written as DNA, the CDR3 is TGTGCCAGCAGCTCCGACAGAGTAAGGCTAGGAGAGACCCAGTACTTC.

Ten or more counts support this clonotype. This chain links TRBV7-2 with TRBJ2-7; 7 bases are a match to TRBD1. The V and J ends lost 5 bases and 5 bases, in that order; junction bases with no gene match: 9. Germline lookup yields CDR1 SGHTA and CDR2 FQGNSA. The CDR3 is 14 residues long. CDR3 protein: CASSRDRISDEQYF. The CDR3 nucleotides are TGTGCCAGCAGCCGGGACAGAATTTCCGACGAGCAGTACTTC.